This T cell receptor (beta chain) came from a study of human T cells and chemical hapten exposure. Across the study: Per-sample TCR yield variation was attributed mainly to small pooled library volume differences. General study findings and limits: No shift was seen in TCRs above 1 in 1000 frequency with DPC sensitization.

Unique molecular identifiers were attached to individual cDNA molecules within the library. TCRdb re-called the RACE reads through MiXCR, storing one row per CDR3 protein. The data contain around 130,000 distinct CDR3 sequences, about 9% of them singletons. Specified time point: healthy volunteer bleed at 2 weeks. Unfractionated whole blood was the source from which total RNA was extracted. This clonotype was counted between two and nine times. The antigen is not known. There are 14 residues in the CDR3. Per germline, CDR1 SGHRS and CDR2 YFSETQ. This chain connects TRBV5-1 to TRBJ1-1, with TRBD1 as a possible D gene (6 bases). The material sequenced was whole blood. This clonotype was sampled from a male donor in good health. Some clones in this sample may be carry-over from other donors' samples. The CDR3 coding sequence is TGCACCTCGGCGCGCCAGGGGAGTAACACTGAAGCTTTCTTT. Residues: CTSARQGSNTEAFF.